These 21 T cell receptor beta chains share one sample of origin, sequenced in a study of T cell repertoires in cytomegalovirus infection. TCRdb ran MiXCR on the reads and lists one entry per CDR3 protein. The profile covers just over 300,000 distinct CDR3 sequences, with roughly 15% appearing a single time and 12% taken by the ten largest. The sample comprised PBMCs. These receptor sequences come from a human donor in good health (CMV status not recorded). Some clones in this sample may be carry-over from other donors' samples.

The chain employs TRBV6-5 and TRBJ2-3; D unresolved. The V gene's germline CDR1 is MNHEY and CDR2 SVGAGI. V was trimmed by 6 bases and J by 2 bases, leaving 15 bases between them. The CDR3 extends over 15 amino acids. CDR3 nucleotide sequence: TGTGCCAGCAGCGACGCGGCCGGATCCACAGATACGCAGTATTTT. Amino acids: CASSDAAGSTDTQYF.

This clonotype has at least ten counts. This chain links TRBV7-2 with TRBJ2-5, with a weak D call TRBD2 (6 bases). The CDR3 contains 14 residues. Trimming took off 5 bases at V and 5 bases at J, with 15 bases between the two ends. CDR1 SGHTA and CDR2 FQGNSA come from the germline V gene. The CDR3 nucleotides are TGTGCCAGCAGCGCGGGGACCATCAGGGAGACCCAGTACTTC. It translates to CASSAGTIRETQYF.

At least ten counts were recorded for this clonotype. The V gene is TRBV12-3 or TRBV12-4, the J gene TRBJ2-3; D call uncertain. The CDR3 runs to 14 residues. Trimming removed 7 bases at V and 2 bases at J, with 13 bases between. CDR3 sequence reads: CASTPQINTDTQYF. As DNA, the CDR3 is TGTGCCAGCACCCCTCAAATCAACACAGATACGCAGTATTTT.

There are a few counts of this clonotype. This chain uses TRBV2 with TRBJ2-7; D not certain. The V end lost 3 bases, the J end lost 7 bases, and 10 bases lay between the germline ends. Germline V CDR1 and CDR2: SNHLY, FYNNEI. The length of the CDR3 is 12 residues. In DNA, the CDR3 is TGTGCCAGCAGTGATAGCAGGTTTGAGCAGTACTTC. It yields the protein CASSDSRFEQYF.

This clonotype has a handful of counts. The rearrangement uses TRBV12-3 or TRBV12-4 and TRBJ2-5; TRBD2 matches 15 bases. V was clipped by 5 bases and J by 5 bases; unmatched bases: 6. CDR3 length: 16 amino acids. The CDR3: CASSLGLAGGSETQYF. CDR3 in DNA: TGTGCCAGCAGTCTTGGACTAGCGGGGGGGTCGGAGACCCAGTACTTC.

Only a few counts were recorded for this clonotype. J is TRBJ1-2 and V is TRBV7-9; the D gene is possibly TRBD1 (5 bases). Trimming took off 2 bases at V and 7 bases at J, with 14 bases between the two ends. CDR1 and CDR2 from the germline V gene are SEHNR and FQNEAQ (reference sequence). This CDR3 has 14 amino acids. CDR3 residues: CASSLLSREGGYTF. CDR3 sequence (DNA): TGTGCCAGCAGCTTATTATCCAGGGAGGGTGGCTACACCTTC.

This clonotype occurred a few times. The chain joins TRBV18 to TRBJ2-5; 9 bases map to TRBD1. In germline, CDR1 is KGHSH, CDR2 LQKENI. Trimming took 1 base from V and 4 from J; bases not matched to a gene: 4. The CDR3 has 15 amino acids. The DNA of the CDR3 is TGTGCCAGCTCACCACGGACAGGGGATGGAGAGACCCAGTACTTC. Translating it yields CASSPRTGDGETQYF.

This clonotype was counted many times. At one of its ends the junction is not consistent with the germline gene, which may arise from a read error. The chain has TRBV12-3 or TRBV12-4 and TRBJ2-7, with 9 bases matching TRBD1. This CDR3 spans 14 amino acids. CDR3 protein: CASSTTGGGISPIF. CDR3 coding DNA: TGTGCCAGCAGTACCACAGGGGGCGGAATAAGTCCCATCTTC.

This clonotype was picked up a small number of times. Here the CDR3 reads CASSLYPASNTGELFF. As DNA, the CDR3 is TGTGCCAGCAGCTTATATCCAGCCAGTAACACCGGGGAGCTGTTTTTT. This chain uses TRBV7-9 with TRBJ2-2; D not resolved. The length of the CDR3 is 16 residues. The ends were cut back, 2 bases at V and 2 bases at J, with 12 bases in the middle. CDR1 SEHNR and CDR2 FQNEAQ come from the germline V gene (reference sequence).

The V call is TRBV19, the J call TRBJ1-2; possible D gene TRBD1, 6 bases. V was trimmed by 8 bases and J by 4 bases, leaving 14 bases between them. CDR1 and CDR2 (germline): LNHDA, SQIVND (reference sequence). The CDR3 is made up of 13 amino acids. CDR3 sequence reads: CASSGAVLYGYTF. The CDR3 bases are TGTGCCAGTTCGGGGGCCGTTCTCTATGGCTACACCTTC.

This clonotype was detected a few times. The V and J genes are TRBV2 and TRBJ2-7; possibly TRBD2 for D (5 bases). Germline V gene lookup returns CDR1 SNHLY and CDR2 FYNNEI. V was shortened by 6 bases and J by 2 bases, with 8 bases between the two germline ends. The CDR3 is 12 amino acids. The CDR3 DNA reads TGTGCCAGCAGACGGGAAACCTACGAGCAGTACTTC. Translation gives CASRRETYEQYF. Based on the CDR3 plus reference TRBV2 and TRBJ2-7, the full variable domain is EPEVTQTPSHQVTQMGQEVILRCVPISNHLYFYWYRQILGQKVEFLVSFYNNEISEKSEIFDDQFSVERPDGSNFTLKIRSTKLEDSAMYFCASRRETYEQYFGPGTRLTVT.

This clonotype was picked up many times. Mismatch with germline at one junction end may stem from a read error. CDR3 sequence: CASSLVQGRQETQYF. In DNA, the CDR3 is TGTGCTAGCAGCTTAGTGCAGGGGAGGCAAGAGACCCAGTACTTC. The chain employs TRBV7-7 and TRBJ2-5; tentatively, D is TRBD1 or TRBD2 (6 bases each). There are 15 residues in the CDR3. Germline lookup yields CDR1 SSHAT and CDR2 FNYEAQ (reference sequence). Filled out from reference TRBV7-7 and TRBJ2-5, the complete variable domain reads GAGVSQSPRYKVTKRGQDVTLRCDPISSHATLYWYQQALGQGPEFLTYFNYEAQPDKSGLPSDRFSAERPEGSISTLTIQRTEQRDSAMYRCASSLVQGRQETQYFGPGTRLLVL.

This clonotype was observed a few times. This chain connects TRBV28 to TRBJ2-3; TRBD2 is a possible D gene (6 bases). Germline V CDR1 and CDR2: MDHEN, SYDVKM. The CDR3 runs to 12 residues. The V end lost 7 bases, the J end lost 12 bases, and 17 bases lay between the germline ends. The CDR3 sequence is CASTERGGEQYF. DNA of the CDR3: TGTGCCAGCACCGAACGTGGCGGGGAACAGTATTTT.

This clonotype was observed at least ten times. This chain uses TRBV7-2 with TRBJ2-2; 9 bases line up with TRBD1. Germline V CDR1 and CDR2: SGHTA, FQGNSA. The CDR3 consists of 15 residues. J lost 6 bases, V lost 0 bases, and 2 bases had no gene match. In DNA, the CDR3 is TGTGCCAGCAGCTTAGCGGGACAGGGCTCCGGGGAGCTGTTTTTT. Residues: CASSLAGQGSGELFF.

This clonotype was picked up many times. The CDR3 protein is CASSFSQGLYEQYF. Here the CDR3 DNA reads TGTGCCAGCAGCTTCTCACAGGGGTTGTACGAGCAGTACTTC. J is TRBJ2-7 and V is TRBV7-2; 7 positions agree with TRBD1. This CDR3 contains 14 residues. Germline assignment: CDR1 SGHTA and CDR2 FQGNSA. V shed 3 bases and J 4 bases; nucleotides not matched to a gene: 6.

Only a few counts were recorded for this clonotype. The rearrangement joins TRBV2 to TRBJ1-1, with 9 bases that match TRBD1. This CDR3 has 14 residues. In germline, CDR1 is SNHLY, CDR2 FYNNEI. With V trimmed by 4 bases and J by 5 bases, 5 bases remained unmatched. The CDR3 protein is CASSAGQGETEAFF. As DNA, the CDR3 is TGTGCCAGCAGTGCGGGACAGGGTGAGACTGAAGCTTTCTTT. Variable domain in full (rest from reference TRBV2 and TRBJ1-1): EPEVTQTPSHQVTQMGQEVILRCVPISNHLYFYWYRQILGQKVEFLVSFYNNEISEKSEIFDDQFSVERPDGSNFTLKIRSTKLEDSAMYFCASSAGQGETEAFFGQGTRLTVV.

This clonotype was recorded many times. J is TRBJ2-5 and V is TRBV7-2, with TRBD2 as a possible D gene (6 bases). Germline loops: CDR1 SGHTA, CDR2 FQGNSA. This CDR3 has 11 residues. The ends were cut back, 8 bases at V and 2 bases at J, with 6 bases in the middle. In DNA form, the CDR3 reads TGTGCCAGCGGACTACAAGAGACCCAGTACTTC. The encoded protein is CASGLQETQYF.

The chain links TRBV29-1 to TRBJ2-5; D may be TRBD1 or TRBD2 (5 bases each). The germline gives CDR1 SQVTM, CDR2 ANQGSEA. This CDR3 has 11 residues. Trimming stripped 6 bases from V and 5 bases from J, with 10 bases between. CDR3 nucleotide sequence: TGCAGCGTCGTGGGACGGGAGACCCAGTACTTC. Protein: CSVVGRETQYF. The whole variable domain, remainder taken from reference TRBV29-1 and TRBJ2-5, is SAVISQKPSRDICQRGTSLTIQCQVDSQVTMMFWYRQQPGQSLTLIATANQGSEATYESGFVIDKFPISRPNLTFSTLTVSNMSPEDSSIYLCSVVGRETQYFGPGTRLLVL.

The chain employs TRBV20-1 and TRBJ2-7; 8 nucleotides line up with TRBD2. Germline loops: CDR1 DFQATT, CDR2 SNEGSKA (reference sequence). V was pared by 2 bases and J by 2 bases, with 5 bases of the junction left unmatched. CDR3 size: 14 residues. The CDR3 nucleotides read TGCAGTGCTAGATCTGCGGGGGGCGCCTACGAGCAGTACTTC. This gives the protein CSARSAGGAYEQYF.

The rearrangement links TRBV6-5 to TRBJ2-3; 8 bases fit TRBD1. This CDR3 is 12 amino acids long. The germline V gene has CDR1 MNHEY and CDR2 SVGAGI. Trimming cost V 10 bases and J 6 bases; bases outside gene matches: 6. CDR3 sequence (DNA): TGTGCCACCTACCCAGGGGGCGATACGCAGTATTTT. Protein: CATYPGGDTQYF.

This clonotype was counted a few times. The gene calls are TRBV28 and TRBJ2-5; unclear D gene. V was cut by 6 bases and J by 6 bases, with 17 bases left in between. Looked up from germline, CDR1 is MDHEN and CDR2 is SYDVKM. This CDR3 has 14 amino acids. The DNA for the CDR3 is TGTGCCAGCAGAACCCCGGCGGATCTAAAGACCCAGTACTTC. As protein: CASRTPADLKTQYF.